The 15 T cell receptor beta chains given below trace back to one sample, sequenced in a study of tissue T cells after allogeneic stem cell transplantation. Stated time point: mouse harvest day 7 after allogeneic transplant. Mouse grafts combined 10^7 T-cell-depleted bone marrow cells with 10^6 splenic CD5+ T cells. Sequenced by immunoSEQ multiplex PCR; TCRdb stores in-frame clones only, minus some. The sample lists thousands of clones, roughly 42% occurring once. Sequenced sample: skin. The receptors were sampled from a female BALB/c mouse given C57BL/6 T cells with graft-versus-host disease after an allogeneic hematopoietic cell transplant.

This clone was counted between two and nine times. Mouse gene names and germline throughout. The read comes to an end 1 residue before the CDR3 does, leaving the germline J gene to fill in the end. The chain is built from TRBV31 and TRBJ2-1; D may match TRBD1 or TRBD2 (6 bases each). Germline V gene lookup returns CDR1 GKSSPN and CDR2 SITVG. V was trimmed by 1 base and J by 0 bases, leaving 10 bases between them. The CDR3 is 15 residues long. CDR3 DNA (partial): TGTGCCTGGAGTCGGGTGGGGGCTAACTATGCTGAGCAGTTC. Translating it yields CAWSRVGANYAEQF. The complete CDR3 reads CAWSRVGANYAEQFF.

In regard to this clone: Gene names follow the mouse nomenclature. The sequenced fragment ends 1 residue before the CDR3 boundary, so the rest is inferred from the germline J gene. The J gene is TRBJ1-1, the V gene TRBV3; D gene ambiguous. Germline CDR1 and CDR2: SNHLY and FYNGKV (reference sequence). Trimming took 1 base from V and 0 from J, leaving 6 bases between them. The CDR3 covers 14 residues. The sequenced CDR3 bases are TGTGCCAGCAGCTTAGGCAGTGCAAACACAGAAGTCTTC. This sequence encodes CASSLGSANTEVF. In full, the CDR3 reads CASSLGSANTEVFF.

To note about this clone: The genes are named according to mouse. The read ends 1 residue early relative to the CDR3; the germline J gene fills the gap. The genes are TRBV13-2 and TRBJ2-1; D remains unclear. Per germline, CDR1 NNHNN and CDR2 SYGAGS (reference sequence). V was trimmed by 2 bases and J by 0 bases, leaving 3 bases between them. This CDR3 spans 13 amino acids. The CDR3 bases that were read are TGTGCCAGCGGTGAGACTAACTATGCTGAGCAGTTC. Protein product: CASGETNYAEQF. The complete CDR3 reads CASGETNYAEQFF.

In this sample, this clone turned up a few times. The genes are named according to mouse. The read ends 1 residue shy of where the CDR3 ends; the end is completed using the germline J gene. The rearrangement uses TRBV3 and TRBJ2-1; 10 bases are a match to TRBD2. After removal of 4 bases from V and 4 bases from J, the junction contained 1 base not matched to a gene. CDR3 length equals 14 residues. Germline values: CDR1 SNHLY, CDR2 FYNGKV (reference sequence). The sequenced CDR3 bases are TGTGCCAGCAGCTCACTGGGGGGGTATGCTGAGCAGTTC. This encodes CASSSLGGYAEQF. Given in full, the CDR3 is CASSSLGGYAEQFF.

Concerning this clone: The gene names here belong to mouse. The read finishes 1 residue shy of the CDR3 end, and the germline J gene is used to complete it. The V gene is TRBV19, the J gene TRBJ2-7; 8 bases agree with TRBD2. Germline loops: CDR1 FNHDT, CDR2 SITEND (reference sequence). This CDR3 is built from 15 residues. The trim removed 1 base at V and 0 bases at J, leaving 3 bases unmatched. This chain's CDR3 is CASSISGGRSYEQYF. CDR3 DNA (partial): TGTGCCAGCAGTATATCGGGGGGGCGCTCCTATGAACAGTAC.

This clone was detected only a few times. The gene names given are mouse names. The read halts 1 residue ahead of the CDR3 end, with the missing end drawn from the germline J gene. The V gene is TRBV26, the J gene TRBJ1-1; no firm D call. This CDR3 spans 12 amino acids. V was cut by 4 bases and J by 1 base, with 4 bases left in between. CDR1 KGHPV and CDR2 FQNQEV come from the germline V gene (reference sequence). The CDR3 loop reads CASSQQNTEVFF. CDR3 DNA, as far as it was read: TGTGCCAGCAGTCAACAAAACACAGAAGTCTTC.

A note on this clone: Mouse germline and gene names are used. The read gets to within 1 residue of the CDR3 end, and the germline J gene fills in the rest. The chain recombines TRBV13-3 with TRBJ1-1, with D perhaps matching TRBD1 (5 bases). This CDR3 contains 13 residues. Trimming stripped 2 bases from V and 3 bases from J, with 8 bases between. Germline CDR1 reads NNHDY; CDR2 reads SYVADS. CDR3 DNA, as far as it was read: TGTGCCAGCAGTGACAGGGAGGACACAGAAGTCTTC. Translating gives CASSDREDTEVF. Given in full, the CDR3 is CASSDREDTEVFF.

With respect to this clone: Mouse germline and gene names are used. Sequencing ends 1 residue short of the CDR3 end; the germline J gene provides the rest. The chain combines TRBV3 with TRBJ1-3, with 8 bases lining up with TRBD1. The V and J ends lost 4 bases and 3 bases, in that order; junction bases with no gene match: 5. Germline values: CDR1 SNHLY, CDR2 FYNGKV (reference sequence). The CDR3 sequence is 15 residues long. The CDR3 here is CASSSSGGDGNTLYF. The part of the CDR3 DNA that was read is TGTGCCAGCAGCTCATCAGGGGGCGATGGAAATACGCTCTAT.

This clone is classed as medium-sized. The listed genes are named as in mouse. The read ends 1 residue before the CDR3 terminus; that terminus is restored from the germline J gene. This rearrangement joins TRBV12-1 to TRBJ2-2; 9 bases fit TRBD2. This CDR3 contains 15 residues. Per the germline V gene, CDR1 is SGHSN and CDR2 is HYEKVE. V dropped 4 bases and J dropped 0; count of bases not matched to a gene: 2. CDR3 residues: CASSPGGANTGQLYF. The sequenced CDR3 bases are TGTGCCAGCTCGCCTGGGGGGGCAAACACCGGGCAGCTCTAC.

A remark on this clone: Gene names and germline refer to mouse. From the germline J gene comes the end of the CDR3, since the read stops 1 residue before it. The chain uses TRBV13-2 and TRBJ1-2; 10 bases map to TRBD1. V was pared by 3 bases and J by 1 base, with 6 bases of the junction left unmatched. The CDR3 is 16 residues long. Germline V gives CDR1 NNHNN, CDR2 SYGAGS (reference sequence). The CDR3 reads CASGGRDRGKNSDYTF. CDR3 bases read: TGTGCCAGCGGTGGCCGGGACAGGGGAAAAAACTCCGACTACACC.

This clone has more than one count but fewer than ten. Gene names refer to mouse genes. The read ends 1 residue before the CDR3 terminus; that terminus is restored from the germline J gene. This chain uses TRBV26 with TRBJ2-3; a possible D gene is TRBD2 (5 bases). The CDR3 contains 12 residues. Trimming took 3 bases from V and 5 from J, leaving 6 bases between them. Germline V gene sequence: CDR1 KGHPV, CDR2 FQNQEV (reference sequence). CDR3 bases read: TGTGCCAGCAGTCTCTGGGAAGAAACGCTGTAT. This translates into CASSLWEETLY. The entire CDR3 is CASSLWEETLYF.

This clone was seen more than once but under ten times. Any gene name here is a mouse gene name. The sequence runs out 1 residue before the end of the CDR3; the remainder is reconstructed from the germline J gene. The chain has TRBV20 and TRBJ1-3; no definite D call. V gave up 1 base and J gave up 0 bases, with 1 base separating them. Germline assignment: CDR1 GFQATS and CDR2 STVNSAI. The CDR3 runs 12 residues. The CDR3 bases that were read are TGTGGTGCTAGGGGTTCTGGAAATACGCTCTAT. Amino acids: CGARGSGNTLY. The whole CDR3 sequence reads CGARGSGNTLYF.

To note about this clone: The germline and genes are mouse ones. The sequence runs out 1 residue before the end of the CDR3; the remainder is reconstructed from the germline J gene. The rearrangement links TRBV26 to TRBJ1-1, with a tentative D call TRBD1 (5 bases). The ends were cut back, 7 bases at V and 0 bases at J, with 9 bases in the middle. Germline V CDR1 and CDR2: KGHPV, FQNQEV (reference sequence). CDR3 length: 13 amino acids. The part of the CDR3 DNA that was read is TGTGCCAGCATGGACAATGCAAACACAGAAGTCTTC. This sequence encodes CASMDNANTEVF. From start to end, the CDR3 is CASMDNANTEVFF. Filled out from reference TRBV26 and TRBJ1-1, the complete variable domain reads NSKVIQTPRYLVKGQGQKAKMRCIPEKGHPVVFWYQQNKNNEFKFLINFQNQEVLQQIDMTEKRFSAECPSNSPCSLEIQSSEAGDSALYLCASMDNANTEVFFGKGTRLTVV.

On this clone: The gene symbols are mouse symbols. The CDR3 end is not reached by the read, which stops 1 residue before it; the germline J gene fills it in. The chain couples TRBV3 to TRBJ1-1; D remains ambiguous. The CDR3 has 12 amino acids. CDR1 SNHLY and CDR2 FYNGKV come from the germline V gene (reference sequence). V was shortened by 5 bases and J by 1 base, with 5 bases between the two germline ends. This CDR3 reads CASSPGNTEVFF. Incomplete CDR3 DNA: TGTGCCAGCAGCCCCGGGAACACAGAAGTCTTC.

This clone came up a few times. Genes here carry mouse names. The read ends 1 residue shy of where the CDR3 ends; the end is completed using the germline J gene. The V and J genes are TRBV2 and TRBJ2-1; 10 bases fit TRBD2. With 4 bases clipped from V and 5 bases from J, the junction kept 5 bases outside the gene matches. The CDR3 has 15 amino acids. Germline CDR1 LGHNA, CDR2 YSYQKL. CDR3 amino acids: CASSPPLGGDAEQFF. Incomplete CDR3 DNA: TGTGCCAGCAGCCCCCCACTGGGGGGGGATGCTGAGCAGTTC.